This TCR beta chain appears in the sequencing data of a study of OX40 agonist ivuxolimab in advanced cancers. Study observations and caveats: Those patients achieving a partial response at 0.1-3.0 mg/kg showed among the lowest clonal expansion. Also showing low normalized T-cell clonal expansion were some of the nonresponders.

This clone was seen just once. Antigen unknown. This table comes from immunoSEQ multiplex PCR, and its TCRdb copy is limited to in-frame clones, with some not included. The sample contains tens of thousands of clones, around nine tenths of which appear only once. From germline, CDR1 is MNHEY and CDR2 SVGAGI. Trimming left V 6 bases short and J 7 bases short, with 12 bases between. This CDR3 is built from 12 residues. The chain carries TRBV6-5 and TRBJ1-1; no definite D call. The material was CD4+ or CD8+ T cells sorted from blood, obtained in a trial of the OX40 agonist ivuxolimab. This TCR derives from an adult with an advanced solid tumor such as melanoma, head and neck, liver or kidney cancer. The CDR3 nucleotides read TGTGCCAGCAGCCGGGGATGGGGTGAAGCTTTCTTT. Translation: CASSRGWGEAFF.